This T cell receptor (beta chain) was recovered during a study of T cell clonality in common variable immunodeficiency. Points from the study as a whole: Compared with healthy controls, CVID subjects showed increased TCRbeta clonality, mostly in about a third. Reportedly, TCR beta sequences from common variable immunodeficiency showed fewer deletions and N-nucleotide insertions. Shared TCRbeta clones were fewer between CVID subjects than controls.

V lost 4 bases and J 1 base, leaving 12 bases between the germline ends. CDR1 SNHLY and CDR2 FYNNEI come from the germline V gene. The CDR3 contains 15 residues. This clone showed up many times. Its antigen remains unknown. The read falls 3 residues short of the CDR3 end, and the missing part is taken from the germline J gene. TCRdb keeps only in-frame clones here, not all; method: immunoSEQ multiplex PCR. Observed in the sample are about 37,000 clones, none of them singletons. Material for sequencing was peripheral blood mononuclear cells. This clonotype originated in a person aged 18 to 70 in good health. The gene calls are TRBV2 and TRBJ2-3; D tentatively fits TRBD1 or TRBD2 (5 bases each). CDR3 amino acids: CASSGQRGGTDTQYF. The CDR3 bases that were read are TGTGCCAGCAGTGGACAGAGAGGGGGCACAGATACG.